The sequence of this TCR beta chain was determined in a study of Graves' ophthalmopathy and Graves' hyperthyroidism. Broader study findings: Prediction of ophthalmopathy progression reached about 65% sensitivity and roughly 72% specificity.

Points on this clonotype: The antigen remains undetermined.

An approximately 9.8 ml volume of fresh peripheral blood provided the PBMCs. Germline assignment: CDR1 SEHNR and CDR2 FQNEAQ (reference sequence). This CDR3 is built from 18 residues. V was trimmed by 5 bases and J by 8 bases, leaving 28 bases between them. Scientists amplified the TCR beta CDR3 regions from RNA transcripts. RT-PCR with HTBI primers came first, then second-round multiplex PCR. TCRdb reprocessed the multiplex PCR reads via MiXCR and lists one record per CDR3 protein. The sample consists of about 740,000 distinct CDR3 sequences, roughly two fifths of them appearing once. The J gene is TRBJ1-3, the V gene TRBV7-9; tentatively, D is TRBD1 (6 bases). Material for sequencing was peripheral blood. This TCR was recovered from an adult man with Graves' ophthalmopathy. CDR3 region: CASSQSNWGQGAGYTIYF. CDR3 DNA: TGTGCCAGCAGCCAATCTAATTGGGGGCAGGGAGCTGGCTACACCATATATTTT.